Shown below are 23 T cell receptor beta chains from a single sample sequenced in a study of cytomegalovirus exposure and HLA in healthy donors. Use of 60 Vbeta and 13 Jbeta primers characterized the PCR. TCRdb's copy holds only in-frame clones and misses some; the assay was immunoSEQ multiplex PCR. The sample lists roughly 80,000 clones; approximately 88% were seen once. Sequenced input: PBMCs. The receptor source for this set is a woman aged 45-65 years in good health and CMV-seronegative.

This CDR3 is CASSVQSRNTGELFF. CDR3 nucleotide sequence: TGTGCCAGCAGCGTTCAGTCTCGGAACACCGGGGAGCTGTTTTTT. The rearrangement uses TRBV9 and TRBJ2-2; D is uncertain. The CDR3 runs 15 residues. Germline V gene sequence: CDR1 SGDLS, CDR2 YYNGEE. V lost 2 bases and J 1 base, leaving 9 bases between the germline ends.

The chain recombines TRBV7-2 with TRBJ1-5; tentatively, D is TRBD1 (5 bases). This CDR3 contains 13 residues. Per the germline V gene, CDR1 is SGHTA and CDR2 is FQGNSA. Trimming stripped 3 bases from V and 4 bases from J, with 7 bases between. CDR3 sequence: CASSFRGNQPQHF. Written as DNA, the CDR3 is TGTGCCAGCAGCTTCCGGGGGAATCAGCCCCAGCATTTT.

The genes are TRBV4-1 and TRBJ2-2; possible D gene TRBD1, 6 bases. The CDR3 totals 16 residues. Between the trimmed V and J ends, which lost 7 bases and 3 bases, there was a span of 18 bases. Looked up from germline, CDR1 is MGHRA and CDR2 is YSYEKL. CDR3 sequence reads: CASTPRGGLDTGELFF. The DNA of the CDR3 is TGCGCCAGCACCCCCAGGGGTGGCCTGGACACCGGGGAGCTGTTTTTT.

CDR3: CATRSETQYF. The CDR3 nucleotides are TGTGCCACCCGGTCAGAGACCCAGTACTTC. This sequence joins TRBV25-1 and TRBJ2-5; D ambiguous. Trimming removed 10 bases from V and 4 bases from J, with 7 bases in between. The CDR3 sequence is 10 residues long. The V gene's germline CDR1 is MGHDK and CDR2 SYGVNS.

The chain carries TRBV28 and TRBJ1-2; the D gene is possibly TRBD1 (5 bases). V was pared by 6 bases and J by 0 bases, with 23 bases between. This CDR3 contains 18 residues. Germline CDR1 reads MDHEN; CDR2 reads SYDVKM. CDR3 nucleotide sequence: TGTGCCAGCAGCACCTCGCGACAGACCCTTAAAGCTAACTATGGCTACACCTTC. Its protein is CASSTSRQTLKANYGYTF.

The chain couples TRBV12-5 to TRBJ1-2; TRBD1 agrees at 7 bases. V was pared by 0 bases and J by 0 bases, with 10 bases of the junction left unmatched. Germline V gives CDR1 LGHNT, CDR2 FRNRAP. The CDR3 covers 18 residues. The CDR3 protein is CASGLVGRDSPANYGYTF. Here the CDR3 DNA reads TGTGCTAGTGGTTTGGTCGGAAGGGACAGTCCAGCTAACTATGGCTACACCTTC.

The rearrangement joins TRBV18 to TRBJ2-3; 7 nucleotides line up with TRBD2. Germline CDR1 KGHSH, CDR2 LQKENI. J gave up 4 bases and V 2 bases, and 3 bases lay outside the gene matches. This CDR3 has 14 amino acids. The CDR3 loop is CASSPLAGSDTQYF. Here the CDR3 DNA reads TGTGCCAGCTCACCATTAGCGGGCTCAGATACGCAGTATTTT.

The chain recombines TRBV28 with TRBJ2-3, with D tentatively TRBD2 (6 bases). Per germline, CDR1 MDHEN and CDR2 SYDVKM. V dropped 7 bases and J dropped 4 bases, with 24 bases sitting between them. The CDR3 covers 17 residues. This chain's CDR3 is CASMVYGTPSIPDTQYF. The CDR3 DNA sequence: TGTGCCAGCATGGTTTATGGGACTCCCAGTATCCCAGATACGCAGTATTTT.

In DNA, the CDR3 is TGTGCCAGTAATCTAAAGGGGGCCGTCTCAGGAAACTCTGGAAACACCATATATTTT. Protein sequence: CASNLKGAVSGNSGNTIYF. The rearrangement uses TRBV19 and TRBJ1-3; 7 bases map to TRBD1. V shed 7 bases, J shed 0 bases, and the junction held 18 bases outside the gene matches. CDR3 length: 19 amino acids. The V gene's germline CDR1 is LNHDA and CDR2 SQIVND (reference sequence). Supplemented by reference TRBV19 and TRBJ1-3, the full variable domain reads DGGITQSPKYLFRKEGQNVTLSCEQNLNHDAMYWYRQDPGQGLRLIYYSQIVNDFQKGDIAEGYSVSREKKESFPLTVTSAQKNPTAFYLCASNLKGAVSGNSGNTIYFGEGSWLTVV.

The gene calls are TRBV5-8 and TRBJ2-2; D is unclear. Germline assignment: CDR1 SGHTS and CDR2 YDEGEE. The CDR3 runs 13 residues. The V and J ends lost 0 bases and 6 bases respectively, with 6 bases between them. The CDR3 region has the DNA TGTGCCAGCAGCTTGGCGTTCGCCGGGGAGCTGTTTTTT. Encoded protein: CASSLAFAGELFF.

The chain links TRBV5-6 to TRBJ1-5; a possible D gene is TRBD1 (5 bases). V dropped 1 base and J dropped 4 bases, with 12 bases sitting between them. The CDR3 has 15 residues. Germline values: CDR1 SGHDT, CDR2 YYEEEE. CDR3 DNA: TGTGCCAGCAGCTTGTTTGGGGCTGGTAATCAGCCCCAGCATTTT. This codes for CASSLFGAGNQPQHF.

The CDR3 spells CASSQGTSGTDTQYF. CDR3 DNA sequence: TGCGCCAGCAGCCAAGGGACTAGCGGCACAGATACGCAGTATTTT. V gene TRBV5-1 combines with J gene TRBJ2-3, with TRBD2 matching over 10 bases. The CDR3 consists of 15 residues. V dropped 4 bases and J dropped 1; count of bases not matched to a gene: 3. Germline V gene sequence: CDR1 SGHRS, CDR2 YFSETQ.

About this clone: Other nucleotide sequences from this sample produce the same CDR3. The chain combines TRBV30 with TRBJ1-2; the D is unclear. V was shortened by 5 bases and J by 2 bases, with 9 bases between the two germline ends. Germline CDR1 GTSNPN, CDR2 SVGIG (reference sequence). This CDR3 is 12 amino acids long. CDR3 nucleotides: TGTGCCTGGGCACGAGGGAACTATGGCTACACCTTC. Translating gives CAWARGNYGYTF.

The genes are TRBV6-1 and TRBJ1-2; TRBD1 might be the D (5 bases). In germline, CDR1 is MNHNS, CDR2 SASEGT. There are 14 residues in the CDR3. V lost 1 base and J lost 6, with 12 bases in between. The CDR3 region is CASSEVIRVDGYTF. CDR3 nucleotides: TGTGCCAGCAGTGAAGTAATCAGGGTTGATGGCTACACCTTC.

The chain's CDR3 is CASSLQVMNTEAFF. CDR3 nucleotide sequence: TGTGCCAGTAGTCTACAGGTCATGAACACTGAAGCTTTCTTT. The V call is TRBV19, the J call TRBJ1-1, with a weak D call TRBD1 (5 bases). Germline V gene data show CDR1 as LNHDA and CDR2 as SQIVND (reference sequence). The V and J ends lost 5 bases and 0 bases respectively, with 10 bases between them. This CDR3 has 14 amino acids.

The chain has TRBV30 and TRBJ2-3, with D perhaps matching TRBD1 (5 bases). Trimming removed 5 bases at V and 2 bases at J, with 11 bases between. Germline values: CDR1 GTSNPN, CDR2 SVGIG (reference sequence). This CDR3 has 13 amino acids. This CDR3 reads CAWDRQSTDTQYF. CDR3 bases: TGTGCCTGGGACAGACAGTCCACAGATACGCAGTATTTT.

The chain has TRBV9 and TRBJ2-1; possibly TRBD2 for D (5 bases). CDR1 is SGDLS, CDR2 YYNGEE, per germline. Trimming stripped 0 bases from V and 0 bases from J, with 10 bases between. CDR3 length: 16 residues. CDR3: CASSVGGSSSYNEQFF. Written as DNA, the CDR3 is TGTGCCAGCAGCGTAGGCGGGTCTAGCTCCTACAATGAGCAGTTCTTC.

The chain recombines TRBV5-1 with TRBJ1-1; 7 bases match TRBD1. Germline V gene data show CDR1 as SGHRS and CDR2 as YFSETQ. After removal of 3 bases from V and 5 bases from J, the junction contained 4 bases not matched to a gene. The CDR3 extends over 13 amino acids. CDR3 sequence reads: CASSWDRRTEAFF. The CDR3, as DNA: TGCGCCAGCAGCTGGGACAGACGGACTGAAGCTTTCTTT.

The rearrangement joins TRBV5-6 to TRBJ2-5, with D tentatively TRBD2 (6 bases). Trimming cost V 4 bases and J 5 bases, with 15 bases left between them. The CDR3 is made up of 14 amino acids. CDR1 is SGHDT, CDR2 YYEEEE, per germline. CDR3 amino acids: CASSPTSSRETQYF. The CDR3 DNA sequence: TGTGCCAGCAGCCCCACTAGCTCTAGGGAGACCCAGTACTTC.

V is TRBV7-3 and J is TRBJ2-1; 9 bases fit TRBD2. This CDR3 comprises 16 residues. CDR1 SGHTA and CDR2 FQGTGA come from the germline V gene. Germline trimming cut 1 base from V and 2 bases from J; bases unmatched to any gene: 3. The CDR3 protein is CASSLKLAGPYNEQFF. Here the CDR3 DNA reads TGTGCCAGCAGCTTAAAGCTAGCGGGACCCTACAATGAGCAGTTCTTC. The variable domain in full, completed from reference TRBV7-3 and TRBJ2-1, reads GAGVSQTPSNKVTEKGKYVELRCDPISGHTALYWYRQSLGQGPEFLIYFQGTGAADDSGLPNDRFFAVRPEGSVSTLKIQRTERGDSAVYLCASSLKLAGPYNEQFFGPGTRLTVL.

The V gene is TRBV5-1, the J gene TRBJ2-7, with 11 positions matching TRBD2. Germline V lookup: CDR1 SGHRS, CDR2 YFSETQ. CDR3 size: 18 residues. The J segment lost 3 bases and the V segment lost 2 bases, leaving 13 bases of the junction unmatched. The CDR3 DNA reads as TGCGCCAGCAGCTTACTACCTGGACTAGCGGGCGATAGCTACGAGCAGTACTTC. Its protein is CASSLLPGLAGDSYEQYF.

The genes are TRBV13 and TRBJ2-7, with 7 bases that match TRBD1. Germline-derived CDR1 and CDR2 are PRHDT and FYEKMQ (reference sequence). The V and J ends lost 4 bases and 7 bases, in that order; junction bases with no gene match: 10. The CDR3 consists of 14 residues. CDR3 amino acids: CASSSPGQAREQYV. The CDR3 DNA follows: TGTGCCAGCAGCTCCCCTGGACAGGCTCGGGAGCAGTACGTC.

The V gene is TRBV5-4, the J gene TRBJ2-7; TRBD1 is a possible D gene (5 bases). The CDR3 contains 15 residues. The germline CDR1 and CDR2 sequences are SGHNT and YYREEE (reference sequence). V was shortened by 3 bases and J by 0 bases, with 13 bases between the two germline ends. CDR3: CASSSQDFSSYEQYF. The CDR3 DNA sequence: TGTGCCAGCAGCTCACAGGATTTTAGCTCCTACGAGCAGTACTTC.